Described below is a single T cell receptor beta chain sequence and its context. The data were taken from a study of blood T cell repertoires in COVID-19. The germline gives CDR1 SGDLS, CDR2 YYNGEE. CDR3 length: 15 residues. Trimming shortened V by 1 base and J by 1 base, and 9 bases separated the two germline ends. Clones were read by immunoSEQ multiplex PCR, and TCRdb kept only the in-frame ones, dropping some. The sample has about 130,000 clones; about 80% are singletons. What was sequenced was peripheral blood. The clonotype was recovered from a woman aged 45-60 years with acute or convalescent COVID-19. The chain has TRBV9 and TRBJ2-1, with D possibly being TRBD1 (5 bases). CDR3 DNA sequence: TGTGCCAGCAGCGTACAGGGTGGGTCCTACAATGAGCAGTTCTTC. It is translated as CASSVQGGSYNEQFF.